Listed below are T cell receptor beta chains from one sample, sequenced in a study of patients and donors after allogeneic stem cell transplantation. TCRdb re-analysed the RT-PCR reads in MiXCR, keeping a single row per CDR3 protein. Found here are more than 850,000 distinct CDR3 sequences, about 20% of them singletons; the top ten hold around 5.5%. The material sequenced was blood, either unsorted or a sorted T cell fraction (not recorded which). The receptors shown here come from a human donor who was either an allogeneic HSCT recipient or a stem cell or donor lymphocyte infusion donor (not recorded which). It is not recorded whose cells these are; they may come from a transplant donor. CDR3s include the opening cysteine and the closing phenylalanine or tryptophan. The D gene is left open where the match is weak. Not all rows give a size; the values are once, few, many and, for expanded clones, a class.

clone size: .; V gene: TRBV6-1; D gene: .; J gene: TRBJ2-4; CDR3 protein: CASSPQGSKNIQYF; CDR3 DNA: TGTGCCAGCAGTCCTCAGGGTTCCAAAAACATTCAGTACTTC
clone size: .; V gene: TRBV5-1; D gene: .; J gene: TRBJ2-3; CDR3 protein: CASALTDTQYF; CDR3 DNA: TGCGCCAGCGCCCTCACAGATACGCAGTATTTT
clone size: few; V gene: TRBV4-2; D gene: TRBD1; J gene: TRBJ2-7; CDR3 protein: CASSQQLEGTGAGEQYF; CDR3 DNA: TGTGCCAGCAGCCAACAACTCGAGGGGACAGGGGCTGGCGAGCAGTACTTC
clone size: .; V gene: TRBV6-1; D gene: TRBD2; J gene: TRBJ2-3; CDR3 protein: CASSGAVAGGSSTDTQYF; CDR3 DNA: TGTGCCAGCAGTGGGGCTGTGGCGGGGGGCTCTAGCACAGATACGCAGTATTTT
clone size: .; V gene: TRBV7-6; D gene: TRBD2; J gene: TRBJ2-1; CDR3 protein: CASSFASGSENEQFF; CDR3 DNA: TGTGCCAGCAGCTTCGCTAGCGGGAGTGAAAATGAGCAGTTCTTC
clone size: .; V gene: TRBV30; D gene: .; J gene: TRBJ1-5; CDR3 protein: CAWSTQSNQPQHF; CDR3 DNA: TGTGCCTGGAGTACACAGAGCAATCAGCCCCAGCATTTT
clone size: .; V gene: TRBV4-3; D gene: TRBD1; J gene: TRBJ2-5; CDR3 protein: CASSQDGTGAETQYF; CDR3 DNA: TGCGCCAGCAGCCAAGATGGGACAGGCGCGGAGACCCAGTACTTC
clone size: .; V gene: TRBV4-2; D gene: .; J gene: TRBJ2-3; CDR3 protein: CASSQHPGANTDTQYF; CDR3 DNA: TGTGCCAGCAGCCAACACCCCGGGGCCAACACAGATACGCAGTATTTT
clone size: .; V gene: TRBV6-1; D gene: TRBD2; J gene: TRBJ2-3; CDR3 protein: CASYGGRGTDTQYF; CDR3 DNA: TGTGCCAGCTATGGCGGGAGAGGGACAGATACGCAGTATTTT
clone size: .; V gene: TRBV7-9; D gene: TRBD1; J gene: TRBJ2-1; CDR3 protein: CASSLGQGQSYNEQFF; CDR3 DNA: TGTGCCAGCAGCTTAGGACAGGGACAATCCTACAATGAGCAGTTCTTC
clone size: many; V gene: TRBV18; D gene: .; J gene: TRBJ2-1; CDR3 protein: CASSPGRGEQFF; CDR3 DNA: TGTGCCAGCAGCCCGGGCCGGGGCGAGCAGTTCTTC
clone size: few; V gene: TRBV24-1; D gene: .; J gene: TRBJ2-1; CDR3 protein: CATSDPQGPNEQFF; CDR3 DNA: TGTGCCACCAGTGATCCACAGGGTCCGAATGAGCAGTTCTTC
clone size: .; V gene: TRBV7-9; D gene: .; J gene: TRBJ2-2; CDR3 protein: CASSSLLNSNTGELFF; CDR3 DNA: TGTGCCAGCAGCTCACTCCTTAATTCGAACACCGGGGAGCTGTTTTTT
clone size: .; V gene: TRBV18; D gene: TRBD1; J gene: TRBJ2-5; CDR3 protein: CASSPPGGRMETQYF; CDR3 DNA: TGTGCCAGCTCACCACCAGGGGGCAGGATGGAGACCCAGTACTTC
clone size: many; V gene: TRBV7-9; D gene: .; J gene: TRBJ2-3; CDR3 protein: CASSLSSGTDTQYF; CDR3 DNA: TGTGCCAGCAGCTTATCATCCGGCACAGATACGCAGTATTTT
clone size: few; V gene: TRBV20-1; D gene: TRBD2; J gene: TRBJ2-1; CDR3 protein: CSATSGKNEQFF; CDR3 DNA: TGCAGTGCGACTAGCGGGAAGAATGAGCAGTTCTTC
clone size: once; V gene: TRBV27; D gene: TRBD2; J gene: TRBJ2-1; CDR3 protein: CASSLIYRGREGINEQFF; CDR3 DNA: TGTGCCAGCAGTTTAATATATCGGGGGCGGGAGGGCATCAATGAGCAGTTCTTC
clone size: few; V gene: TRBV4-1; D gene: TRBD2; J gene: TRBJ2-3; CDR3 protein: CASSQDRSGTSTDTQYF; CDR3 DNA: TGCGCCAGCAGCCAAGATAGGAGCGGGACTAGCACAGATACGCAGTATTTT
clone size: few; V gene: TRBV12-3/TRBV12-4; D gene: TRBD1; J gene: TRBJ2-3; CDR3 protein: CASSLGRGQKDTQYF; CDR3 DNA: TGTGCCAGCAGTTTGGGCAGGGGGCAAAAAGATACGCAGTATTTT
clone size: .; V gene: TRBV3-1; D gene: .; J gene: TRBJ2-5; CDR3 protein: CASSQDRKTQYF; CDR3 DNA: TGTGCCAGCAGCCAAGATCGTAAGACCCAGTACTTC